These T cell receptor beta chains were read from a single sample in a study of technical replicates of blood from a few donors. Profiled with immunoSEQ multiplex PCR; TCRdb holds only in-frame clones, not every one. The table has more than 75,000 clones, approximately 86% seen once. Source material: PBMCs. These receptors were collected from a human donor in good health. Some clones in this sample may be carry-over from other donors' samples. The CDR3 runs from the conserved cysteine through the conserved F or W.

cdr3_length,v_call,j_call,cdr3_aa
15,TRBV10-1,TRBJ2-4,CASSEDYASTNIQYF
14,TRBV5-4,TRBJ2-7,CASSAPGGFYEQYF
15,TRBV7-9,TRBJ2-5,CASSLGVGSQETQYF
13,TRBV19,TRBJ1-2,CASTSRVARGYTF
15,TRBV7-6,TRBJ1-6,CASSVDTGWGSPLHF
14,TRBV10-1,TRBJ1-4,CASMGQGTNEKLFF
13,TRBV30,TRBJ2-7,CAWNRQGGYEQYF
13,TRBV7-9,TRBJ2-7,CASSSSGLYEQYF
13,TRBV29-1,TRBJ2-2,CSVRTVNTGELFF
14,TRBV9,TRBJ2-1,CASSGTEPYNEQFF
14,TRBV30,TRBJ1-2,CAWSPGTGAYGYTF
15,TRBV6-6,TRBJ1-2,CASSSTGGSGYGYTF
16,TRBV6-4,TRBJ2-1,CASSDSTSGGANEQFF
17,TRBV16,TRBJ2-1,CASSLNPGLAVQNEQFF
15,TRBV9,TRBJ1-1,CASSVDPVTNTEAFF
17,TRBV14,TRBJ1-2,CASSRNRADRPNYGYTF
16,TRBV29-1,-,CSVTTDWVQGAYEQYF